The 22 T cell receptor beta chains reported below all come from one sample, sequenced in a study of early stage breast cancer tumors. Assay used: immunoSEQ multiplex PCR; TCRdb lists only in-frame clones, some missing. The sample yields more than 3,000 clones, about two thirds seen once. Sample: breast tumor tissue. These receptors were taken from a person aged 40 to 49 with breast cancer.

The rearrangement uses TRBV29-1 and TRBJ1-1; D unresolved. The V and J ends lost 6 bases and 4 bases respectively, with 12 bases between them. CDR1 SQVTM and CDR2 ANQGSEA come from the germline V gene. The CDR3 is made up of 12 amino acids. The chain's CDR3 is CSVAYTTTEAFF. DNA of the CDR3: TGCAGCGTCGCCTATACCACCACTGAAGCTTTCTTT. The entire variable domain, with the rest obtained from reference TRBV29-1 and TRBJ1-1, is as follows: SAVISQKPSRDICQRGTSLTIQCQVDSQVTMMFWYRQQPGQSLTLIATANQGSEATYESGFVIDKFPISRPNLTFSTLTVSNMSPEDSSIYLCSVAYTTTEAFFGQGTRLTVV.

This chain uses TRBV28 with TRBJ1-2, with TRBD1 matching over 9 bases. Germline loops: CDR1 MDHEN, CDR2 SYDVKM. V shed 6 bases and J 6 bases; nucleotides not matched to a gene: 5. The CDR3 runs 13 residues. CDR3 residues: CASSEGQGDGYTF. As DNA, the CDR3 is TGTGCCAGCAGCGAGGGACAGGGAGATGGCTACACCTTC.

The chain uses TRBV27 and TRBJ1-1, with D unresolved. The germline V gene has CDR1 MNHEY and CDR2 SMNVEV (reference sequence). Trimming took 6 bases from V and 4 from J, leaving 18 bases between them. CDR3 length: 15 amino acids. In DNA, the CDR3 is TGTGCCAGCAGAAGACTAGAAGGGATAGGCACTGAAGCTTTCTTT. Protein: CASRRLEGIGTEAFF.

The V gene is TRBV7-9, the J gene TRBJ1-2; 11 nucleotides line up with TRBD1. Germline V gene sequence: CDR1 SEHNR, CDR2 FQNEAQ (reference sequence). The CDR3 length is 17 residues. The J segment lost 7 bases and the V segment lost 5 bases, leaving 15 bases of the junction unmatched. The chain's CDR3 is CASSPGLTDRGLSGYTF. In DNA, the CDR3 is TGTGCCAGCAGCCCCGGGTTGACGGACAGGGGGCTTAGTGGCTACACCTTC.

The chain joins TRBV7-3 to TRBJ2-1; D gene ambiguous. The V gene's germline CDR1 is SGHTA and CDR2 FQGTGA. V dropped 2 bases and J dropped 6 bases, with 8 bases sitting between them. CDR3 size: 13 residues. CDR3 DNA sequence: TGTGCCAGCAGCTTATCGGCAACCAATGAGCAGTTCTTC. This translates into CASSLSATNEQFF.

By proportion, this clone is large. The genes are TRBV19 and TRBJ2-7, with 11 bases fitting TRBD2. The CDR3 contains 16 residues. Germline lookup yields CDR1 LNHDA and CDR2 SQIVND (reference sequence). The V and J ends lost 4 bases and 3 bases, in that order; junction bases with no gene match: 8. The CDR3: CASSTLEGTSGYEQYF. The CDR3 coding sequence is TGTGCCAGTAGTACCCTAGAAGGGACTAGCGGCTACGAGCAGTACTTC. Supplemented by reference TRBV19 and TRBJ2-7, the full variable domain reads DGGITQSPKYLFRKEGQNVTLSCEQNLNHDAMYWYRQDPGQGLRLIYYSQIVNDFQKGDIAEGYSVSREKKESFPLTVTSAQKNPTAFYLCASSTLEGTSGYEQYFGPGTRLTVT.

The chain joins TRBV6-5 to TRBJ1-4, with TRBD1 as a possible D gene (6 bases). V dropped 6 bases and J dropped 2 bases, with 13 bases sitting between them. The CDR3 sequence is 15 residues long. CDR1 is MNHEY and CDR2 is SVGAGI in the germline V gene. The CDR3 region is CASSLRGATNEKLFF. Written as DNA, the CDR3 is TGTGCCAGCAGCCTAAGGGGGGCGACTAATGAAAAACTGTTTTTT.

The rearrangement links TRBV7-2 to TRBJ1-2; the match to TRBD1 covers 9 bases. Germline CDR1 is SGHTA and CDR2 is FQGNSA. V dropped 1 base and J dropped 7; count of bases not matched to a gene: 16. The CDR3 runs to 18 residues. Here the CDR3 DNA reads TGTGCCAGCAGCTTAGACCGGGGACAGGGTTTGACGGGTAGTGGCTACACCTTC. This codes for CASSLDRGQGLTGSGYTF. Full variable domain (missing parts from reference TRBV7-2 and TRBJ1-2): GAGVSQSPSNKVTEKGKDVELRCDPISGHTALYWYRQSLGQGLEFLIYFQGNSAPDKSGLPSDRFSAERTGGSVSTLTIQRTQQEDSAVYLCASSLDRGQGLTGSGYTFGSGTRLTVV.

This clone was seen just once. J is TRBJ1-2 and V is TRBV6-1; 11 bases match TRBD1. CDR3 length equals 14 residues. Trimming removed 6 bases from V and 4 bases from J; junction bases left unmatched: 4. Germline V gene data show CDR1 as MNHNS and CDR2 as SASEGT. As DNA, the CDR3 is TGTGCCAGCAGCCGGGACAGGGGGGCCTATGGCTACACCTTC. Amino acids: CASSRDRGAYGYTF.

The CDR3 protein is CARGTSGQEQFF. As DNA, the CDR3 is TGTGCCAGGGGGACTAGCGGCCAGGAGCAGTTCTTC. The V and J genes are TRBV27 and TRBJ2-1; 11 bases fit TRBD2. The ends lost 9 bases at V and 10 bases at J; junction bases unmatched: 5. Germline lookup yields CDR1 MNHEY and CDR2 SMNVEV (reference sequence). The CDR3 loop spans 12 amino acids.

The chain links TRBV11-1 to TRBJ2-7, with D perhaps TRBD1 or TRBD2 (5 bases each). The CDR3 sequence is 15 residues long. CDR1 is SGHAT and CDR2 is FQDESV in the germline V gene (reference sequence). The ends were cut back, 5 bases at V and 2 bases at J, with 16 bases in the middle. The CDR3 nucleotides read TGTGCCAGCAGCCAGGGACCGGGTAGAGCCTACGAGCAGTACTTC. Amino acid sequence: CASSQGPGRAYEQYF. The variable domain in full, completed from reference TRBV11-1 and TRBJ2-7, reads EAEVAQSPRYKITEKSQAVAFWCDPISGHATLYWYRQILGQGPELLVQFQDESVVDDSQLPKDRFSAERLKGVDSTLKIQPAELGDSAMYLCASSQGPGRAYEQYFGPGTRLTVT.

This rearrangement joins TRBV5-6 to TRBJ2-1; 7 bases line up with TRBD2. Losses at the gene ends were 0 bases for V and 5 bases for J; bases not matched to a gene: 2. Per the germline V gene, CDR1 is SGHDT and CDR2 is YYEEEE. CDR3 length equals 14 residues. As DNA, the CDR3 is TGTGCCAGCAGCTTGGGGCTAGCGGACAATGAGCAGTTCTTC. It yields the protein CASSLGLADNEQFF.

This clone appeared a few times. The V and J genes are TRBV4-1 and TRBJ1-5, with D tentatively TRBD1 (5 bases). The germline V gene has CDR1 MGHRA and CDR2 YSYEKL. V shed 0 bases and J shed 3 bases, with 9 bases lying between them. The CDR3 runs 15 residues. The CDR3 reads CASSQEGGDNQPQHF. The CDR3 DNA reads TGCGCCAGCAGCCAAGAGGGGGGAGACAATCAGCCCCAGCATTTT.

The chain recombines TRBV5-1 with TRBJ2-7; 7 bases are shared with TRBD1. The trim removed 0 bases at V and 1 base at J, leaving 7 bases unmatched. The CDR3 is 16 residues long. CDR1 is SGHRS and CDR2 is YFSETQ in the germline V gene. CDR3 coding DNA: TGCGCCAGCAGCTTGGGAGACAGGGATAGGTCCTACGAGCAGTACTTC. This codes for CASSLGDRDRSYEQYF.

The gene calls are TRBV7-2 and TRBJ1-1; D gene ambiguous. V was cut by 1 base and J by 7 bases, with 7 bases left in between. This CDR3 region has 12 residues. Germline V gene data show CDR1 as SGHTA and CDR2 as FQGNSA. The CDR3 region has the DNA TGTGCCAGCAGCTTAGGGCTCGGTGAAGCTTTCTTT. Residues: CASSLGLGEAFF.

This clone was recorded a few times. The V call is TRBV5-1, the J call TRBJ2-1; the D gene is possibly TRBD2 (5 bases). The V gene lost 1 base and the J gene lost 5 bases, with 10 bases spanning the gap. Germline CDR1 SGHRS, CDR2 YFSETQ. This CDR3 is built from 14 residues. CDR3 loop: CASSLYGKNNEQFF. CDR3 DNA sequence: TGCGCCAGCAGCTTGTACGGGAAAAACAATGAGCAGTTCTTC. Using reference TRBV5-1 and TRBJ2-1 for the parts outside the CDR3, the full variable domain is KAGVTQTPRYLIKTRGQQVTLSCSPISGHRSVSWYQQTPGQGLQFLFEYFSETQRNKGNFPGRFSGRQFSNSRSEMNVSTLELGDSALYLCASSLYGKNNEQFFGPGTRLTVL.

The chain is built from TRBV5-1 and TRBJ1-1, with D unclear. Germline V gene data show CDR1 as SGHRS and CDR2 as YFSETQ. V was cut by 7 bases and J by 1 base, with 8 bases left in between. CDR3 length: 12 amino acids. The CDR3 DNA sequence: TGCGCCAGCGGCAGTCCGAACACTGAAGCTTTCTTT. This translates into CASGSPNTEAFF.

In its sample, this clone is large (0.1 to 1%). J is TRBJ2-7 and V is TRBV19, with no clear D. V was shortened by 3 bases and J by 3 bases, with 9 bases between the two germline ends. This CDR3 region has 13 residues. Germline loops: CDR1 LNHDA, CDR2 SQIVND (reference sequence). CDR3 sequence (DNA): TGTGCCAGTAGTATCGGCCCCGACTACGAGCAGTACTTC. It is translated as CASSIGPDYEQYF.

The chain joins TRBV5-1 to TRBJ2-1; D perhaps matches TRBD1 (5 bases). The CDR3 consists of 12 residues. V lost 0 bases and J lost 13, with 11 bases in between. CDR1 and CDR2 from the germline V gene are SGHRS and YFSETQ. The CDR3 nucleotides are TGCGCCAGCAGCTTGGATGGGGCGGACCAGTTCTTC. This gives the protein CASSLDGADQFF.

This clone has only one observation. The V call is TRBV15, the J call TRBJ2-3, with 11 nucleotides matching TRBD1. The V gene end was trimmed by 11 bases and the J gene end by 2 bases; junction bases not matched to a gene: 12. Per the germline V gene, CDR1 is LNHNV and CDR2 is YYDKDF (reference sequence). There are 16 residues in the CDR3. The CDR3 region is CASVGQGQGVTDTQYF. The CDR3 DNA is TGTGCCTCCGTGGGGCAGGGACAGGGGGTCACAGATACGCAGTATTTT.

This chain joins TRBV4-3 and TRBJ2-7; possible D gene TRBD1, 5 bases. Germline loops: CDR1 LGHNA, CDR2 YSLEER. The CDR3 covers 17 residues. Trimming left V 2 bases short and J 1 base short, with 18 bases between. CDR3: CASSQYADRQRSYEQYF. In DNA, the CDR3 is TGCGCCAGCAGCCAATACGCCGACAGACAGCGTTCCTACGAGCAGTACTTC.

The sample holds a few counts of this clone. The rearrangement links TRBV7-2 to TRBJ2-2; D uncertain. This CDR3 is built from 14 residues. With 4 bases removed from V and 0 bases from J, the gap between germline ends came to 6 bases. Germline V gene sequence: CDR1 SGHTA, CDR2 FQGNSA. CDR3 DNA sequence: TGTGCCAGCAGCTCGGCGGCGAACACCGGGGAGCTGTTTTTT. This sequence encodes CASSSAANTGELFF.